This T cell receptor beta chain was found in a study of blood T cell repertoires in COVID-19. Looking at the study overall: The cDNA or gDNA used as material had been derived from T cells, B-cell-depleted T cells, or PBMCs.

As for this clone: The same CDR3 arises from other DNA sequences in this sample as well.

In the study's own analysis: Nucleated cell number was recorded as an estimate derived from reference gene primer amplification. Measured with immunoSEQ multiplex PCR; TCRdb has only the in-frame clones, and not every one. The V and J calls and the clone size are those of that table, but D and trimming were determined from the DNA. The sample carries approximately 670,000 clones, over 80% recorded once. The CDR3 covers 12 residues. Trimming pared 3 bases from V and 6 bases from J, leaving 5 bases between. Per germline, CDR1 KGHDR and CDR2 SFDVKD. The rearrangement uses TRBV24-1 and TRBJ1-5; D is unresolved. This clonotype was obtained from a woman under 30 with acute or convalescent COVID-19. The sequencing sample was made of peripheral blood. This chain's CDR3 is CATSDPGQPQHF. In DNA, the CDR3 is TGTGCCACCAGTGATCCGGGTCAGCCCCAGCATTTT.